What follows describes a single TCR beta chain. TCRdb re-called the RT-PCR reads through MiXCR, storing one row per CDR3 protein. The profile covers more than 550,000 distinct CDR3 sequences, with 14% appearing a single time and 3.6% taken by the ten largest. The CDR3 has 15 residues. After removal of 6 bases from V and 2 bases from J, the junction contained 8 bases not matched to a gene. The germline V gene encodes CDR1 MNHEY and CDR2 SMNVEV (reference sequence). This chain joins TRBV27 and TRBJ2-3; 7 bases are a match to TRBD1. The sample taken for sequencing was memory CD4+ T cells from blood. The sequence was obtained from a female donor in good health, serving as a healthy control. CDR3 protein: CASRRTGQNTDTQYF. The DNA for the CDR3 is TGTGCCAGCAGACGGACGGGACAGAACACAGATACGCAGTATTTT.